The rows below give T cell receptor beta chains drawn from one sample of a study of blood T cell repertoires in COVID-19. Assay used: immunoSEQ multiplex PCR; TCRdb lists only in-frame clones, some missing. The data hold 210,000 or so clones, with around nine tenths observed a single time. The sequencing input was peripheral blood. The receptor set was obtained from a man aged 40-49 years with acute or convalescent COVID-19. CDR3s include the opening cysteine and the closing phenylalanine or tryptophan. The D gene is left open where the match is weak. Expanded clones are given a class, and other clones once, few, many or no size at all.

NA,NA,TRBJ1-6,TRBV6-2/TRBV6-3,TGTGCCAGCAGTTACTCAGCAATAAATTCACCCCTCCACTTT,CASSYSAINSPLHF
few,NA,TRBJ1-1,TRBV10-3,TGTGCCATCAGTGAGTCTCCAGGGGCCTCTAACACTGAAGCTTTCTTT,CAISESPGASNTEAFF
NA,TRBD1,TRBJ1-2,TRBV3-1/TRBV3-2,TGTGCCAGCAGCCAAGGACAGGGGCCCCGCTCTAACTATGGCTACACCTTC,CASSQGQGPRSNYGYTF
NA,NA,TRBJ1-5,TRBV19,TGTGCCAGTAGTATGAGACTTTATAGCAATCAGCCCCAGCATTTT,CASSMRLYSNQPQHF
NA,NA,TRBJ2-7,TRBV5-1,TGCGCCAGCAGCTTGGCCGGGGATAGTCACTACGAGCAGTACTTC,CASSLAGDSHYEQYF
NA,NA,TRBJ1-1,TRBV6-5,TGTGCCAGCAGTTACTCTTCCGGGTTGACTGAAGCTTTCTTT,CASSYSSGLTEAFF
NA,NA,TRBJ2-7,TRBV10-2,TGCGCCACCCAGGGGACAGACGGCCGGGGGGAGCAGTACTTC,CATQGTDGRGEQYF
NA,NA,TRBJ1-1,TRBV19,TGTGCCAGTAGTTGGACTCTGGGGACTGAAGCTTTCTTT,CASSWTLGTEAFF
NA,TRBD1,TRBJ1-2,TRBV5-1,TGCGCCAGCAGCCTGGGGACAGGGGGTTCCTATGGCTACACCTTC,CASSLGTGGSYGYTF
NA,NA,TRBJ2-7,TRBV5-6,TGTGCCAGCAGCTTGGAGGGGTCCTACGAGCAGTACTTC,CASSLEGSYEQYF
NA,TRBD1,TRBJ2-7,TRBV6-1,TGTGCCAGCAGTGAACCCTTTAAGACAGGGTACGAGCAGTACTTC,CASSEPFKTGYEQYF
NA,TRBD2,TRBJ2-1,TRBV19,TGTGCCAGTAGTGGCAAAACTCGCGGGGGGGGGCGAGCGCAGTTCTTC,CASSGKTRGGGRAQFF
NA,NA,TRBJ1-4,TRBV5-8,TGTGCCAGCGTTCCAGGCCCCGCAACTAATGAAAAACTGTTTTTT,CASVPGPATNEKLFF
NA,NA,TRBJ2-3,TRBV7-9,TGTGCCAGCAGCTTAGGGGGAGGACGGGGAGGAACAGATACGCAGTATTTT,CASSLGGGRGGTDTQYF
NA,NA,TRBJ2-2,TRBV3-1/TRBV3-2,TGTGCCAGCAGCCAGGACTATATAGGGGCGAACACCGGGGAGCTGTTTTTT,CASSQDYIGANTGELFF
NA,TRBD1,TRBJ2-4,TRBV4-1,TGCGCCAGCAGCCTCTCGGGACAGGGAGGGAACATTCAGTACTTC,CASSLSGQGGNIQYF
few,TRBD1,TRBJ2-1,TRBV6-6,TGTGCCAGCATAGGAACAGGGGCCTACAATGAGCAGTTCTTC,CASIGTGAYNEQFF
NA,NA,TRBJ1-4,TRBV7-9,TGTGCCAGCAGCTTATTGTCTGGGGCAAATGAAAAACTGTTTTTT,CASSLLSGANEKLFF
NA,NA,TRBJ1-2,TRBV24-1,TGTGCCACCAGTGATCCCAATCATAACTATGGCTACACCTTC,CATSDPNHNYGYTF
NA,NA,TRBJ2-7,TRBV19,TGTGCCAGTAGCAGACAGGTCCCCTCCTACGAGCAGTACTTC,CASSRQVPSYEQYF
NA,NA,TRBJ1-1,TRBV6-1,TGTGCCAGCAGTGAAGATGGGGCCTCTGAAGCTTTCTTT,CASSEDGASEAFF
NA,TRBD1,TRBJ1-5,TRBV2,TGTGCCAGCAGTGGGACAGGGGGGAATAGCAATCAGCCCCAGCATTTT,CASSGTGGNSNQPQHF
NA,TRBD1,TRBJ1-1,TRBV6-5,TGTGCCAGCAGCTACCGGACAGGCGTGGGGAACACTGAAGCTTTCTTT,CASSYRTGVGNTEAFF
NA,NA,TRBJ2-3,TRBV18,TGTGCCAGCTCACCTTTGAGTTCTAGCACAGATACGCAGTATTTT,CASSPLSSSTDTQYF
once,TRBD1,TRBJ2-7,TRBV4-3,TGCGCCAGCAGCCAGCTACCGGGACAGGGGTGGTACGAGCAGTACTTC,CASSQLPGQGWYEQYF
NA,TRBD1,TRBJ1-6,TRBV9,TGTGCCAGCAGACAGGGGACCTATAATTCACCCCTCCACTTT,CASRQGTYNSPLHF
NA,TRBD1,TRBJ1-4,TRBV6-5,TGTGCCAGCAGAGCTACAGGGGGCGGGAATGAAAAACTGTTTTTT,CASRATGGGNEKLFF
NA,TRBD2,TRBJ2-7,TRBV18,TGTGCCAGCTCACCGACGACCGGACTAGCGACCTACGAGCAGTACTTC,CASSPTTGLATYEQYF
NA,NA,TRBJ2-6,TRBV6-6,TGTGCCAGCAGTTACGGAGCAGGGGCCAACGTCCTGACTTTC,CASSYGAGANVLTF
NA,TRBD2,TRBJ2-1,TRBV4-1,TGCGCCAGCAGCCAACCGACTAGCGGGGGCTACAATGAGCAGTTCTTC,CASSQPTSGGYNEQFF
once,NA,TRBJ2-1,TRBV10-3,TGTGCCCTGGGAGGCGGGTACAATGAGCAGTTCTTC,CALGGGYNEQFF